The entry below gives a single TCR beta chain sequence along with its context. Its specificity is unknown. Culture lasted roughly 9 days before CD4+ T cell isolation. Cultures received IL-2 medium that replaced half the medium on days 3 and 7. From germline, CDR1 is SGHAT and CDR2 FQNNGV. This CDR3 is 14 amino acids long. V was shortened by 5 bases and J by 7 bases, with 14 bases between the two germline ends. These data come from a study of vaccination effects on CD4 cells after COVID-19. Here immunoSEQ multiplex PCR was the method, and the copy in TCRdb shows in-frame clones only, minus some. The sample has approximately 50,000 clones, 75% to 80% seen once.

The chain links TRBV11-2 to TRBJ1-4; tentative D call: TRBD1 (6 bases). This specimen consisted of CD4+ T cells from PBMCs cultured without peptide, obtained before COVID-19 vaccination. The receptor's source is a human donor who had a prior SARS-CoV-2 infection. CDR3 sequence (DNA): TGTGCCAGCAGCCACAGGGACACGGGTGAAAAACTGTTTTTT. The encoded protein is CASSHRDTGEKLFF.